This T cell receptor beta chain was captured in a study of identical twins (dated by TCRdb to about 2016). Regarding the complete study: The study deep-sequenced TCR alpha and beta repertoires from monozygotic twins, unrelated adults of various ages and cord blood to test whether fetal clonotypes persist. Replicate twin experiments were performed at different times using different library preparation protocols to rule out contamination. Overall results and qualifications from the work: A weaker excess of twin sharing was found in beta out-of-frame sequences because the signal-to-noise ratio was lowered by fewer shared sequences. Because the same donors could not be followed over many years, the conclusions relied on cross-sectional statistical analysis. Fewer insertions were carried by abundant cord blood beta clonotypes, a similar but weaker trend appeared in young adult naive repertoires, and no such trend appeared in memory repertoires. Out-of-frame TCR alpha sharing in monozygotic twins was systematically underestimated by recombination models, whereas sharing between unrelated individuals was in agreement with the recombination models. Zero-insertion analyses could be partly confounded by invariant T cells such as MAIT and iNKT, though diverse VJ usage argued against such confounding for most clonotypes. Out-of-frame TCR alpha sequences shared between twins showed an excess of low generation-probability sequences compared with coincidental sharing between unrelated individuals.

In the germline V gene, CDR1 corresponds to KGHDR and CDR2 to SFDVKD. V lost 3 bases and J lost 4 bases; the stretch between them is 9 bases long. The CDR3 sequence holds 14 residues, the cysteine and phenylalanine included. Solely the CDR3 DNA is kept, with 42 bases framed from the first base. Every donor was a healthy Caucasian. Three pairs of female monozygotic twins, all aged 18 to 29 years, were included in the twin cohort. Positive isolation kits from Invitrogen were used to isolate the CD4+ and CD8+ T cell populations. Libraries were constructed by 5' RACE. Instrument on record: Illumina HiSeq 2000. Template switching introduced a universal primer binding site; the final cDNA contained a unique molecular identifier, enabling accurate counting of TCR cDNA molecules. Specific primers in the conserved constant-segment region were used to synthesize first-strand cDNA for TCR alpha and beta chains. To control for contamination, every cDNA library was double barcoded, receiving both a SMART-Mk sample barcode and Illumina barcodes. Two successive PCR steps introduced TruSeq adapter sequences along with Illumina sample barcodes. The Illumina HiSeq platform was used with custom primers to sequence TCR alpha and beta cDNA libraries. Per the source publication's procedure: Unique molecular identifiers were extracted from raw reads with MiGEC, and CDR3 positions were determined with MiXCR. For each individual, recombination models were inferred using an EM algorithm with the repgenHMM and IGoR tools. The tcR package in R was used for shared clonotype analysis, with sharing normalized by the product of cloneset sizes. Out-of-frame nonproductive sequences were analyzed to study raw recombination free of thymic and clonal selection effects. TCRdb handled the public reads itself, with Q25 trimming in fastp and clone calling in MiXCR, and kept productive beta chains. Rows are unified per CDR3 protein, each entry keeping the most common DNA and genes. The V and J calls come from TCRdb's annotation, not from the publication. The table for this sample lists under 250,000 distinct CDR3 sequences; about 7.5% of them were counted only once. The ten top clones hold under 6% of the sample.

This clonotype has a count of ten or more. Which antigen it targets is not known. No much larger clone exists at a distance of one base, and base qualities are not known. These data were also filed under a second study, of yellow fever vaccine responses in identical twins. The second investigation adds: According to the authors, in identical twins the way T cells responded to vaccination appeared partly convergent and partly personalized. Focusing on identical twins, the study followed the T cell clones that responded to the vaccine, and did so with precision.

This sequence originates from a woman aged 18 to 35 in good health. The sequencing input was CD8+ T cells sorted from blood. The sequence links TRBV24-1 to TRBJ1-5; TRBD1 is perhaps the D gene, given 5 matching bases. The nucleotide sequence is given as TGTGCCACCAGTGATCAGGGAGAAAATCAGCCCCAGCATTTT. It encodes CATSDQGENQPQHF.